This TCR beta chain was obtained from a study of beta chain features in type 1 diabetes. Findings and caveats of the study: Patients with type 1 diabetes carried fewer insertions and had more deletions at their VDJ junctions.

Reverse transcription of all isolated RNA meant that expressed TCRB transcripts were sequenced. Some clones are missing from TCRdb's copy, which holds only in-frame ones; the method was immunoSEQ multiplex PCR. The table has 330,000 or so clones, roughly 21% seen once; the top ten hold roughly 0.045%. CD4+ cells of the naive, central memory, regulatory and stem cell-like memory types were sorted via CD45RO/CCR7/CD25/CD127/CD95/CD27. V was pared by 6 bases and J by 5 bases, with 9 bases of the junction left unmatched. CDR3 length: 16 residues. Germline CDR1 reads MDHEN; CDR2 reads SYDVKM. A remark on this clone: What it binds is unknown.

V is TRBV28 and J is TRBJ1-4; TRBD1 matches at 10 bases. Input material: naive CD4+ T cells from blood. This clonotype originated in a woman younger than 30 in good health. CDR3 nucleotides: TGTGCCAGCAGGTTGAGGCCGGGACAGGGGAATGAAAAACTGTTTTTT. It codes for CASRLRPGQGNEKLFF. Complete variable domain (other parts from reference TRBV28 and TRBJ1-4): DVKVTQSSRYLVKRTGEKVFLECVQDMDHENMFWYRQDPGLGLRLIYFSYDVKMKEKGDIPEGYSVSREKKERFSLILESASTNQTSMYLCASRLRPGQGNEKLFFGSGTQLSVL.